The rows below give T cell receptor beta chains drawn from one sample of a study of a mutant IDH1 vaccine in newly diagnosed glioma. The antigens for these receptors are not known. TCRdb's table, derived via immunoSEQ multiplex PCR, lists solely in-frame clones and lacks some. This sample has around 53,000 clones; around 80% occur once, and the top ten carry roughly 6.8%. This sample comprised PBMCs, obtained from a glioma patient whose treatment included an IDH1 peptide vaccine. These TCRs come from a man aged 35 to 55 with glioma. The CDR3 runs from the conserved cysteine through the conserved F or W. Each record gives: CDR3 length, J gene, V gene, clone size, D gene, CDR3 protein, CDR3 DNA. A D gene is named only where the DNA matches it firmly. Expanded clones are given a class, and other clones once, few, many or no size at all.

CDR3 length: 18
J gene: TRBJ2-7
V gene: TRBV6-1
clone size: NA
D gene: TRBD2
CDR3 protein: CASSELASGGPRGYEQYF
CDR3 DNA: TGTGCCAGCAGTGAATTGGCTAGCGGGGGGCCCCGGGGCTACGAGCAGTACTTC

CDR3 length: 15
J gene: TRBJ1-6
V gene: TRBV5-4
clone size: NA
D gene: NA
CDR3 protein: CASSLGTQVYSPLHF
CDR3 DNA: TGTGCCAGCAGCTTGGGTACCCAGGTTTATTCACCCCTCCACTTT

CDR3 length: 17
J gene: TRBJ2-7
V gene: TRBV2
clone size: NA
D gene: TRBD2
CDR3 protein: CANPGLAGVGASGEQYF
CDR3 DNA: TGTGCCAATCCGGGACTAGCGGGGGTCGGGGCCTCGGGCGAGCAGTACTTC

CDR3 length: 15
J gene: TRBJ1-5
V gene: TRBV18
clone size: NA
D gene: NA
CDR3 protein: CASSGQRRSDQPQHF
CDR3 DNA: TGTGCCAGCTCTGGGCAAAGACGGTCTGACCAGCCCCAGCATTTT

CDR3 length: 12
J gene: TRBJ2-7
V gene: TRBV28
clone size: NA
D gene: NA
CDR3 protein: CASSPPGYEQYF
CDR3 DNA: TGTGCCAGCAGCCCACCCGGTTACGAGCAGTACTTC

CDR3 length: 14
J gene: TRBJ1-6
V gene: TRBV30
clone size: few
D gene: NA
CDR3 protein: CAWSVGTGKSALHF
CDR3 DNA: TGTGCCTGGAGTGTCGGGACGGGGAAGTCGGCCCTCCACTTT

CDR3 length: 14
J gene: TRBJ1-2
V gene: TRBV27
clone size: NA
D gene: NA
CDR3 protein: CASSPIRGYYGYTF
CDR3 DNA: TGTGCCAGCAGTCCCATAAGGGGATATTATGGCTACACCTTC

CDR3 length: 14
J gene: TRBJ2-2
V gene: TRBV25-1
clone size: NA
D gene: NA
CDR3 protein: CASSDALTTGELFF
CDR3 DNA: TGTGCCAGCAGTGACGCTCTAACCACCGGGGAGCTGTTTTTT

CDR3 length: 15
J gene: TRBJ1-2
V gene: TRBV11-2
clone size: NA
D gene: NA
CDR3 protein: CASSEKGTDRAGYTF
CDR3 DNA: TGTGCCAGCAGCGAGAAGGGGACCGACCGAGCGGGCTACACCTTC

CDR3 length: 13
J gene: TRBJ1-2
V gene: TRBV6-5
clone size: NA
D gene: NA
CDR3 protein: CASSYGADSGYTF
CDR3 DNA: TGTGCCAGCAGTTACGGGGCGGACTCTGGCTACACCTTC

CDR3 length: 14
J gene: TRBJ1-1
V gene: TRBV18
clone size: NA
D gene: NA
CDR3 protein: CASSPQTARPEAFF
CDR3 DNA: TGTGCCAGCTCACCGCAGACAGCGCGCCCTGAAGCTTTCTTT

CDR3 length: 16
J gene: TRBJ2-4
V gene: TRBV6-5
clone size: NA
D gene: NA
CDR3 protein: CASSYGAALAKNIQYF
CDR3 DNA: TGTGCCAGCAGTTACGGGGCGGCCCTAGCCAAAAACATTCAGTACTTC

CDR3 length: 18
J gene: TRBJ2-5
V gene: TRBV4-1
clone size: NA
D gene: NA
CDR3 protein: CASSQDRRRQGERETQYF
CDR3 DNA: TGCGCCAGCAGCCAAGACAGGCGGCGTCAGGGTGAAAGAGAGACCCAGTACTTC

CDR3 length: 13
J gene: TRBJ2-1
V gene: TRBV5-1
clone size: once
D gene: NA
CDR3 protein: CASRVIQGNEQFF
CDR3 DNA: TGCGCCAGCAGAGTGATACAGGGAAATGAGCAGTTCTTC

CDR3 length: 13
J gene: TRBJ1-4
V gene: TRBV2
clone size: NA
D gene: NA
CDR3 protein: CASFSGSNEKLFF
CDR3 DNA: TGTGCCAGCTTTAGCGGTAGTAATGAAAAACTGTTTTTT

CDR3 length: 15
J gene: TRBJ1-6
V gene: TRBV5-1
clone size: NA
D gene: NA
CDR3 protein: CASRGGLGDNSPLHF
CDR3 DNA: TGCGCCAGCAGAGGTGGCCTAGGGGATAATTCACCCCTCCACTTT

CDR3 length: 13
J gene: TRBJ2-7
V gene: TRBV15
clone size: NA
D gene: NA
CDR3 protein: CATSRDPTSAQYF
CDR3 DNA: TGTGCCACCAGCAGAGACCCCACCAGTGCGCAGTACTTC

CDR3 length: 16
J gene: TRBJ2-2
V gene: TRBV7-8
clone size: NA
D gene: NA
CDR3 protein: CASSLDYEPNTGELFF
CDR3 DNA: TGTGCCAGCAGCTTAGATTACGAACCGAACACCGGGGAGCTGTTTTTT

CDR3 length: 14
J gene: TRBJ1-1
V gene: TRBV28
clone size: NA
D gene: NA
CDR3 protein: CASSLGTWGTEAFF
CDR3 DNA: TGTGCCAGCAGTTTGGGGACCTGGGGCACTGAAGCTTTCTTT

CDR3 length: 15
J gene: TRBJ2-1
V gene: TRBV11-3
clone size: NA
D gene: NA
CDR3 protein: CASSLDAGASNEQFF
CDR3 DNA: TGTGCCAGCAGCTTAGACGCGGGGGCCTCGAATGAGCAGTTCTTC

CDR3 length: 13
J gene: TRBJ2-2
V gene: TRBV27
clone size: NA
D gene: NA
CDR3 protein: CASSLVRGGELFF
CDR3 DNA: TGTGCCAGCAGTTTAGTACGGGGTGGGGAGCTGTTTTTT

CDR3 length: 13
J gene: TRBJ1-2
V gene: TRBV30
clone size: NA
D gene: NA
CDR3 protein: CAWNQGFSYGYTF
CDR3 DNA: TGTGCCTGGAATCAGGGGTTCAGCTATGGCTACACCTTC

CDR3 length: 16
J gene: TRBJ2-7
V gene: TRBV5-8
clone size: once
D gene: NA
CDR3 protein: CASSLVVWGSAYEQYF
CDR3 DNA: TGTGCCAGCAGCCTTGTGGTTTGGGGTTCTGCATACGAGCAGTACTTC

CDR3 length: 17
J gene: TRBJ1-3
V gene: TRBV2
clone size: NA
D gene: NA
CDR3 protein: CASSEIVWETSGNTIYF
CDR3 DNA: TGTGCCAGCAGTGAAATAGTTTGGGAGACCTCTGGAAACACCATATATTTT

CDR3 length: 16
J gene: TRBJ2-5
V gene: TRBV5-6
clone size: NA
D gene: NA
CDR3 protein: CASSLAVFKSLETQYF
CDR3 DNA: TGTGCCAGCAGCTTGGCCGTGTTTAAGAGCCTAGAGACCCAGTACTTC

CDR3 length: 15
J gene: TRBJ1-1
V gene: TRBV15
clone size: NA
D gene: NA
CDR3 protein: CATSREKIRNTEAFF
CDR3 DNA: TGTGCCACCAGCAGAGAGAAGATTAGGAACACTGAAGCTTTCTTT

CDR3 length: 13
J gene: TRBJ1-1
V gene: TRBV27
clone size: few
D gene: TRBD1
CDR3 protein: CASSLGQGAEAFF
CDR3 DNA: TGTGCCAGCAGTTTGGGACAGGGGGCTGAAGCTTTCTTT

CDR3 length: 19
J gene: TRBJ2-1
V gene: TRBV5-1
clone size: many
D gene: TRBD1
CDR3 protein: CASSPGQPSPGSTYNEQFF
CDR3 DNA: TGCGCCAGCAGCCCGGGACAGCCATCCCCCGGGTCGACCTACAATGAGCAGTTCTTC

CDR3 length: 13
J gene: TRBJ1-1
V gene: TRBV19
clone size: once
D gene: NA
CDR3 protein: CASSFAGESEAFF
CDR3 DNA: TGTGCCAGTAGTTTTGCGGGAGAGTCTGAAGCTTTCTTT

CDR3 length: 15
J gene: TRBJ1-4
V gene: TRBV7-2
clone size: NA
D gene: NA
CDR3 protein: CASSSLGRSGEKLFF
CDR3 DNA: TGTGCCAGCAGCTCGCTTGGGAGATCAGGTGAAAAACTGTTTTTT

CDR3 length: 13
J gene: TRBJ2-5
V gene: TRBV5-1
clone size: NA
D gene: NA
CDR3 protein: CASYLGVQETQYF
CDR3 DNA: TGCGCCAGCTACTTAGGCGTCCAAGAGACCCAGTACTTC

CDR3 length: 13
J gene: TRBJ1-1
V gene: TRBV29-1
clone size: NA
D gene: TRBD1
CDR3 protein: CSARTGLNTEAFF
CDR3 DNA: TGCAGCGCTAGGACAGGGCTGAACACTGAAGCTTTCTTT

CDR3 length: 13
J gene: TRBJ2-7
V gene: TRBV6-5
clone size: NA
D gene: TRBD2
CDR3 protein: CASSSFGGGEQYF
CDR3 DNA: TGTGCCAGCAGTTCTTTCGGGGGGGGCGAGCAGTACTTC

CDR3 length: 15
J gene: TRBJ2-7
V gene: TRBV6-5
clone size: NA
D gene: TRBD2
CDR3 protein: CASSYSWTSTYEQYF
CDR3 DNA: TGTGCCAGCAGTTACTCGTGGACTAGCACCTACGAGCAGTACTTC

CDR3 length: 11
J gene: TRBJ1-2
V gene: TRBV30
clone size: NA
D gene: NA
CDR3 protein: CAWRARRGYTF
CDR3 DNA: TGTGCCTGGAGAGCCAGAAGGGGCTACACCTTC

CDR3 length: 16
J gene: TRBJ2-7
V gene: TRBV19
clone size: NA
D gene: TRBD1
CDR3 protein: CASSIDRDRRPREQYF
CDR3 DNA: TGTGCCAGTAGTATAGATAGGGACAGACGACCTCGCGAGCAGTACTTC

CDR3 length: 15
J gene: TRBJ1-4
V gene: TRBV7-9
clone size: few
D gene: NA
CDR3 protein: CASSLEGGNNEKLFF
CDR3 DNA: TGTGCCAGCAGCTTAGAGGGCGGGAATAATGAAAAACTGTTTTTT

CDR3 length: 15
J gene: TRBJ2-1
V gene: TRBV5-6
clone size: NA
D gene: NA
CDR3 protein: CASSLNPTSNDEQFF
CDR3 DNA: TGTGCCAGCAGCCTCAACCCGACTAGTAACGATGAGCAGTTCTTC

CDR3 length: 14
J gene: TRBJ1-3
V gene: TRBV7-9
clone size: NA
D gene: NA
CDR3 protein: CASSLTGAGNTIYF
CDR3 DNA: TGTGCCAGCAGCTTAACCGGGGCTGGAAACACCATATATTTT

CDR3 length: 11
J gene: TRBJ2-1
V gene: TRBV20-1
clone size: NA
D gene: NA
CDR3 protein: CSARSRLGLFF
CDR3 DNA: TGCAGTGCTAGATCTCGGCTAGGGTTGTTCTTC

CDR3 length: 14
J gene: TRBJ1-5
V gene: TRBV6-5
clone size: few
D gene: NA
CDR3 protein: CASSPRGREKPQHF
CDR3 DNA: TGTGCCAGCAGTCCCCGGGGGAGGGAGAAGCCCCAGCATTTT

CDR3 length: 13
J gene: TRBJ1-2
V gene: TRBV6-5
clone size: NA
D gene: NA
CDR3 protein: CASSAGGLYGYTF
CDR3 DNA: TGTGCCAGCAGTGCCGGGGGGCTCTATGGCTACACCTTC

CDR3 length: 15
J gene: TRBJ2-1
V gene: TRBV5-1
clone size: NA
D gene: TRBD2
CDR3 protein: CASSRSGGSYNEQFF
CDR3 DNA: TGCGCCAGCAGCCGGTCGGGGGGTTCCTACAATGAGCAGTTCTTC

CDR3 length: 11
J gene: TRBJ1-2
V gene: TRBV7-9
clone size: NA
D gene: NA
CDR3 protein: CASSLAPGYTF
CDR3 DNA: TGTGCCAGCAGCTTAGCTCCCGGCTACACCTTC

CDR3 length: 19
J gene: TRBJ2-1
V gene: TRBV5-1
clone size: NA
D gene: TRBD2
CDR3 protein: CASSLASGLAGGPRDEQFF
CDR3 DNA: TGCGCCAGCAGCTTGGCCTCGGGACTAGCGGGGGGCCCTAGGGATGAGCAGTTCTTC

CDR3 length: 15
J gene: TRBJ2-1
V gene: TRBV30
clone size: NA
D gene: TRBD2
CDR3 protein: CAWNRGGAGNNEQFF
CDR3 DNA: TGTGCCTGGAATCGCGGGGGGGCGGGAAACAATGAGCAGTTCTTC

CDR3 length: 14
J gene: TRBJ1-6
V gene: TRBV5-6
clone size: once
D gene: NA
CDR3 protein: CASSTRGYNSPLHF
CDR3 DNA: TGTGCCAGCAGCACCCGGGGCTATAATTCACCCCTCCACTTT

CDR3 length: 13
J gene: TRBJ2-5
V gene: TRBV10-3
clone size: NA
D gene: NA
CDR3 protein: CAISGSGGETQYF
CDR3 DNA: TGTGCCATCAGTGGTTCAGGGGGGGAGACCCAGTACTTC

CDR3 length: 15
J gene: TRBJ2-3
V gene: TRBV5-1
clone size: NA
D gene: NA
CDR3 protein: CASSLRGVGTDTQYF
CDR3 DNA: TGCGCCAGCAGCTTGAGGGGGGTAGGCACAGATACGCAGTATTTT

CDR3 length: 14
J gene: TRBJ2-3
V gene: TRBV7-9
clone size: NA
D gene: TRBD1
CDR3 protein: CASVMGQGADTQYF
CDR3 DNA: TGTGCCAGCGTTATGGGACAGGGGGCAGATACGCAGTATTTT

CDR3 length: 12
J gene: TRBJ1-3
V gene: TRBV7-9
clone size: NA
D gene: NA
CDR3 protein: CASSLAGNTIYF
CDR3 DNA: TGTGCCAGCAGCTTAGCTGGAAACACCATATATTTT

CDR3 length: 14
J gene: TRBJ1-1
V gene: TRBV10-2
clone size: NA
D gene: NA
CDR3 protein: CASSVSGQNTEAFF
CDR3 DNA: TGCGCCAGCAGTGTATCGGGGCAGAACACTGAAGCTTTCTTT

CDR3 length: 14
J gene: TRBJ2-7
V gene: TRBV5-1
clone size: NA
D gene: NA
CDR3 protein: CASSSQGLVDEQYF
CDR3 DNA: TGCGCCAGCAGCTCTCAGGGGTTGGTGGACGAGCAGTACTTC

CDR3 length: 14
J gene: TRBJ2-3
V gene: TRBV5-1
clone size: NA
D gene: NA
CDR3 protein: CASSLGGRGDTQYF
CDR3 DNA: TGCGCCAGCAGCTTGGGGGGACGAGGAGATACGCAGTATTTT

CDR3 length: 13
J gene: TRBJ2-5
V gene: TRBV2
clone size: NA
D gene: NA
CDR3 protein: CASRAIHQGTQYF
CDR3 DNA: TGTGCCAGCAGGGCGATTCACCAGGGGACCCAGTACTTC

CDR3 length: 15
J gene: TRBJ1-3
V gene: TRBV4-1
clone size: NA
D gene: NA
CDR3 protein: CASSQPRSSGNTIYF
CDR3 DNA: TGCGCCAGCAGCCAACCCAGGAGCTCTGGAAACACCATATATTTT

CDR3 length: 14
J gene: TRBJ1-1
V gene: TRBV5-1
clone size: few
D gene: NA
CDR3 protein: CASSLVAQGTEAFF
CDR3 DNA: TGCGCCAGCAGCTTGGTGGCTCAGGGGACTGAAGCTTTCTTT

CDR3 length: 14
J gene: TRBJ1-4
V gene: TRBV27
clone size: NA
D gene: NA
CDR3 protein: CASSLSQGGGKLFF
CDR3 DNA: TGTGCCAGCAGTTTATCGCAGGGAGGAGGAAAACTGTTTTTT